Shown below are 21 T cell receptor beta chains from a single sample sequenced in a study of blood T cell repertoires in COVID-19. Sequenced by immunoSEQ multiplex PCR; TCRdb stores in-frame clones only, minus some. This sample carries more than 85,000 clones, approximately 84% of them seen once, and the ten largest clones take 17%. Sequencing used peripheral blood. These receptors were obtained from a woman aged 60-75 years with acute or convalescent COVID-19.

This chain links TRBV5-5 with TRBJ2-2, with TRBD2 matching over 7 bases. CDR1 and CDR2 (germline): SGHKS, YYEKEE (reference sequence). The V segment lost 4 bases and the J segment 6 bases; nucleotides outside the gene matches: 6. This CDR3 spans 14 amino acids. The CDR3 coding sequence is TGTGCCAGCAGCCCCGTGGGGGGGTCCGGGGAGCTGTTTTTT. Protein sequence: CASSPVGGSGELFF. Variable domain in full (rest from reference TRBV5-5 and TRBJ2-2): DAGVTQSPTHLIKTRGQQVTLRCSPISGHKSVSWYQQVLGQGPQFIFQYYEKEERGRGNFPDRFSARQFPNYSSELNVNALLLGDSALYLCASSPVGGSGELFFGEGSRLTVL.

The genes are TRBV18 and TRBJ2-2; TRBD1 aligns across 7 bases. The junction had 4 bases not matched to a gene; V was cut back by 5 bases and J by 1 base. The CDR3 totals 15 residues. Germline CDR1 and CDR2: KGHSH and LQKENI. The CDR3 nucleotides read TGTGCCAGCTCATGGGGACAGATGAACACCGGGGAGCTGTTTTTT. It is translated as CASSWGQMNTGELFF.

The J gene is TRBJ2-2, the V gene TRBV21-1; the table calls TRBD2, which could not be checked here. TRBV21-1 is marked as a pseudogene. This CDR3 is 17 amino acids long. CDR3 in amino acids: CASSKVGQGGDTGELFF. The CDR3 DNA sequence: TGTGCCAGCAGCAAAGTAGGTCAGGGAGGGGACACCGGGGAGCTGTTTTTT.

This chain links TRBV13 with TRBJ2-3, with a tentative D call TRBD2 (6 bases). Germline assignment: CDR1 PRHDT and CDR2 FYEKMQ (reference sequence). The CDR3 contains 15 residues. The V end lost 5 bases, the J end lost 6 bases, and 18 bases lay between the germline ends. In nucleotides, the CDR3 is TGTGCCAGCAGCCCTCGGGACTTCAGCGGGGATACGCAGTATTTT. Its protein is CASSPRDFSGDTQYF. Looking up the rest from reference TRBV13 and TRBJ2-3 gives the full variable domain: AAGVIQSPRHLIKEKRETATLKCYPIPRHDTVYWYQQGPGQDPQFLISFYEKMQSDKGSIPDRFSAQQFSDYHSELNMSSLELGDSALYFCASSPRDFSGDTQYFGPGTRLTVL.

The V gene is TRBV7-3, the J gene TRBJ2-3, with 8 bases that match TRBD2. V was clipped by 5 bases and J by 1 base; unmatched bases: 11. From germline, CDR1 is SGHTA and CDR2 FQGTGA. The CDR3 is 17 residues long. DNA for the CDR3: TGTGCCAGCAGCAGCTACCCGCTTAGCGGGGGCACAGATACGCAGTATTTT. Translating it yields CASSSYPLSGGTDTQYF.

This chain uses TRBV6-1 with TRBJ1-2, with 11 bases that match TRBD1. Germline V lookup: CDR1 MNHNS, CDR2 SASEGT. The J segment lost 8 bases and the V segment lost 3 bases, leaving 8 bases of the junction unmatched. The length of the CDR3 is 15 residues. This chain's CDR3 is CASSEHGQGAEGYTF. The CDR3 DNA reads TGTGCCAGCAGTGAGCATGGACAGGGGGCGGAAGGCTACACCTTC.

The rearrangement uses TRBV10-1 and TRBJ2-1; 10 bases line up with TRBD2. Trimming took 8 bases from V and 3 from J; bases not matched to a gene: 1. This CDR3 has 13 amino acids. The germline V gene encodes CDR1 WNHNN and CDR2 SYGVQD (reference sequence). The CDR3 DNA is TGCGCCAGCGGGACTAGCGTCTACAATGAGCAGTTCTTC. It is translated as CASGTSVYNEQFF.

The V call is TRBV30, the J call TRBJ2-3; weak D call: TRBD2 (6 bases). CDR1 and CDR2 from the germline V gene are GTSNPN and SVGIG (reference sequence). Trimming pared 4 bases from V and 5 bases from J, leaving 22 bases between. The CDR3 consists of 16 residues. In DNA form, the CDR3 reads TGTGCCTGGAACCCCGGATCGGGGGTGGCGGGAGATACGCAGTATTTT. This codes for CAWNPGSGVAGDTQYF.

This chain connects TRBV9 to TRBJ2-3; 14 bases are shared with TRBD2. V was pared by 0 bases and J by 5 bases, with 8 bases of the junction left unmatched. The CDR3 contains 18 residues. From germline, CDR1 is SGDLS and CDR2 YYNGEE. The CDR3 bases are TGTGCCAGCAGCGTAGGCGGGACTAGCGGGGGTAGGGGAGATACGCAGTATTTT. Protein product: CASSVGGTSGGRGDTQYF.

V and J are TRBV2 and TRBJ1-6, with D perhaps matching TRBD1 (6 bases). This CDR3 is built from 15 residues. V was cut by 8 bases and J by 0 bases, with 11 bases left in between. CDR1 and CDR2 (germline): SNHLY, FYNNEI. The CDR3 region is CASRTESSYNSPLHF. CDR3 nucleotide sequence: TGTGCCAGCCGGACAGAGAGCTCCTATAATTCACCCCTCCACTTT.

The V and J genes are TRBV7-8 and TRBJ1-1, with 9 bases aligning to TRBD1. CDR3 length: 15 residues. Germline trimming cut 3 bases from V and 3 bases from J; bases unmatched to any gene: 5. Germline V gene sequence: CDR1 SGHVS, CDR2 FQNEAQ. CDR3 loop: CASSFGTGWYTEAFF. For the CDR3, the DNA is TGTGCCAGCAGCTTTGGGACAGGGTGGTACACTGAAGCTTTCTTT.

The genes are TRBV21-1 and TRBJ2-7; the table's D call, TRBD1, has no DNA check behind it. TRBV21-1 is shown as a pseudogene. The CDR3 spans 15 residues. CDR3 amino acids: CASRLIWDTHYEQYF. CDR3 DNA: TGTGCCAGCAGGCTAATATGGGACACCCACTACGAGCAGTACTTC.

The chain links TRBV29-1 to TRBJ1-5; D is undetermined. Germline lookup yields CDR1 SQVTM and CDR2 ANQGSEA. V lost 4 bases to trimming and J lost 2 bases, with 9 bases between them. The CDR3 covers 13 residues. CDR3: CSVVSSGNQPQHF. The DNA for the CDR3 is TGCAGCGTTGTTTCATCAGGCAATCAGCCCCAGCATTTT.

This clone was found a few times. The chain recombines TRBV7-9 with TRBJ2-7; weak D call: TRBD1 (6 bases). CDR1 and CDR2 from the germline V gene are SEHNR and FQNEAQ (reference sequence). There are 14 residues in the CDR3. Trimming removed 5 bases from V and 1 base from J, with 12 bases in between. In nucleotides, the CDR3 is TGTGCCAGCAGCCCGCCGACAGGTTCCTACGAGCAGTACTTC. Encoded protein: CASSPPTGSYEQYF.

V and J are TRBV18 and TRBJ2-7; 10 bases agree with TRBD1. The J segment lost 5 bases and the V segment lost 4 bases, leaving 5 bases of the junction unmatched. CDR1 is KGHSH, CDR2 LQKENI, per germline. The CDR3 loop spans 14 amino acids. The CDR3 region has the DNA TGTGCCAGCTCACAGACAGGGGGCCGCGACGAGCAGTACTTC. It is translated as CASSQTGGRDEQYF.

The sample holds a few counts of this clone. V is TRBV30 and J is TRBJ1-3; weak D call: TRBD1 (5 bases). Trimming took 0 bases from V and 8 from J, leaving 17 bases between them. Germline V gene lookup returns CDR1 GTSNPN and CDR2 SVGIG (reference sequence). CDR3 length: 15 amino acids. The CDR3 reads CAWSVGVGQGDTIYF. CDR3 DNA: TGTGCCTGGAGTGTCGGTGTGGGGCAGGGTGACACCATATATTTT.

The chain links TRBV6-5 to TRBJ1-2, with 9 bases fitting TRBD1. The germline V gene has CDR1 MNHEY and CDR2 SVGAGI. This CDR3 comprises 15 residues. Unmatched junction bases numbered 9, after V lost 2 bases and J lost 8 bases. The CDR3 is CASSYTGQGVEGYTF. CDR3 sequence (DNA): TGTGCCAGCAGTTACACGGGACAGGGTGTAGAGGGCTACACCTTC.

This clone was found once. The gene calls are TRBV4-3 and TRBJ2-7; the match to TRBD1 covers 9 bases. CDR1 is LGHNA and CDR2 is YSLEER in the germline V gene. The CDR3 contains 14 residues. J gave up 3 bases and V 5 bases, and 5 bases lay outside the gene matches. The CDR3 spells CASSSQTGGYEQYF. CDR3 sequence (DNA): TGCGCCAGCAGCTCTCAGACAGGGGGCTACGAGCAGTACTTC.

This clone was seen a handful of times. The J gene is TRBJ2-3, the V gene TRBV7-2, with a possible D match to TRBD1 (5 bases). V gave up 2 bases and J gave up 6 bases, with 9 bases separating them. This CDR3 comprises 13 residues. Germline-derived CDR1 and CDR2 are SGHTA and FQGNSA. This CDR3 reads CASSLRGSDTQYF. The CDR3 DNA is TGTGCCAGCAGCTTAAGGGGTTCGGATACGCAGTATTTT.

V and J are TRBV5-6 and TRBJ1-1; D possibly corresponds to TRBD1 (6 bases). The germline CDR1 and CDR2 sequences are SGHDT and YYEEEE. The germline V and J ends were trimmed by 2 bases and 1 base, with 12 bases remaining between them. This CDR3 has 15 amino acids. The CDR3 DNA follows: TGTGCCAGCAGCTTTCTTGACAGGAAGAACACTGAAGCTTTCTTT. Translation gives CASSFLDRKNTEAFF.

The rearrangement joins TRBV5-1 to TRBJ1-1; no clear D gene. Trimming removed 5 bases from V and 0 bases from J, with 8 bases in between. CDR3 length: 13 amino acids. The germline V gene has CDR1 SGHRS and CDR2 YFSETQ. For the CDR3, the DNA is TGCGCCAGCAGTTACCGGTTGAACACTGAAGCTTTCTTT. Its translation: CASSYRLNTEAFF.